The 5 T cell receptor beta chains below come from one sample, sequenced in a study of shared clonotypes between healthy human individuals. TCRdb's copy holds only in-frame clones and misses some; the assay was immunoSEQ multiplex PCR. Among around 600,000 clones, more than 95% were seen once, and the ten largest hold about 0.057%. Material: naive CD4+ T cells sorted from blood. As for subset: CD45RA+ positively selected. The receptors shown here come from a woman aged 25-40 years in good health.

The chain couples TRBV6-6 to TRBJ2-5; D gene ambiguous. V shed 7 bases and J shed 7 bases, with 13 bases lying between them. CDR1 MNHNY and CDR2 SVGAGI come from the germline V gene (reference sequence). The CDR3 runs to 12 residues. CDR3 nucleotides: TGTGCCAGCACAAAAAACCCACGGACCCAGTACTTC. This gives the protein CASTKNPRTQYF.

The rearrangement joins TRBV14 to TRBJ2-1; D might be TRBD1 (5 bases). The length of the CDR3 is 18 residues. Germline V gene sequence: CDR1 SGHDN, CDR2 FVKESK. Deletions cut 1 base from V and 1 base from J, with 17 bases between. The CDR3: CASSQGRWGVRSYNEQFF. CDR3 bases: TGTGCCAGCAGCCAAGGTCGATGGGGCGTACGGTCCTACAATGAGCAGTTCTTC.

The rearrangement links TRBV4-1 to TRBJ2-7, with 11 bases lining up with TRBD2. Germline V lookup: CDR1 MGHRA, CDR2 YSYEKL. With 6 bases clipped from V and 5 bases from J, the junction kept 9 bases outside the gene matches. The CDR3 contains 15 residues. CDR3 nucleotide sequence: TGCGCCAGCAGATACCTAGCGGGAGGTTCTGACGAGCAGTACTTC. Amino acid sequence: CASRYLAGGSDEQYF.

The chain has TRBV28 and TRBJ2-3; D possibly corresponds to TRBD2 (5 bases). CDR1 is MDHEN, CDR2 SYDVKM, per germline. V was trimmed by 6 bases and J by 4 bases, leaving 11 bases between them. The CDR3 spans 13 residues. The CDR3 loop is CASRRGKADTQYF. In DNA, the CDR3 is TGTGCCAGCAGGCGAGGGAAGGCAGATACGCAGTATTTT.

The CDR3 is CASILVSGTLTSTDTQYF. The CDR3 DNA sequence: TGCGCCAGCATCTTGGTGAGCGGGACACTTACTAGCACAGATACGCAGTATTTT. V and J are TRBV10-1 and TRBJ2-3; a possible D gene is TRBD2 (7 bases). This CDR3 has 18 amino acids. The germline gives CDR1 WNHNN, CDR2 SYGVQD (reference sequence). Trimming removed 7 bases from V and 0 bases from J, with 23 bases in between.